These 22 T cell receptor beta chains were sequenced from one sample in a study of Ad26.COV2.S vaccination and SARS-CoV-2 variants. Sequencing used immunoSEQ multiplex PCR; TCRdb keeps in-frame clones, though not all of them. The sample lists approximately 150,000 clones, 86% occurring once. Specimen: peripheral blood, collected after recovery from COVID-19. Source of these receptors: a human donor who had recovered from COVID-19.

Concerning this clone itself: The junction does not match germline at one end; this may be a read error. The V and J genes are TRBV7-2 and TRBJ2-2, with TRBD1 matching over 8 bases. This CDR3 has 14 residues. Germline assignment: CDR1 SGHTA and CDR2 FQGNSA. The CDR3 is CASRGQGYTGELFF. The CDR3 DNA reads as TGTGCAAGCAGGGGGCAGGGTTACACCGGGGAGCTGTTTTTT.

The chain links TRBV20-1 to TRBJ2-7; the D is unclear. This CDR3 is built from 14 residues. Germline V gene data show CDR1 as DFQATT and CDR2 as SNEGSKA (reference sequence). The germline V and J ends were trimmed by 3 bases and 3 bases, with 15 bases remaining between them. CDR3: CSASFGLPFYEQYF. DNA of the CDR3: TGCAGTGCTAGTTTCGGCCTGCCTTTCTACGAGCAGTACTTC.

The J gene is TRBJ2-5, the V gene TRBV6-2 or TRBV6-3; TRBD2 might be the D (5 bases). From germline, CDR1 is MNHEY and CDR2 SVGEGT. This CDR3 has 20 residues. With 0 bases removed from V and 10 bases from J, the gap between germline ends came to 33 bases. In DNA, the CDR3 is TGTGCCAGCAGTTACTCGAAGCGGCCAGCGCCCAGCGGCCTGAATTGGGACCAGTACTTC. Translating it yields CASSYSKRPAPSGLNWDQYF.

This chain joins TRBV7-2 and TRBJ2-3, with D perhaps being TRBD1 or TRBD2 (5 bases each). The CDR3 has 16 amino acids. The germline V and J ends were trimmed by 5 bases and 6 bases, with 21 bases remaining between them. The V gene's germline CDR1 is SGHTA and CDR2 FQGNSA. This CDR3 is CASSGRGLGWGDTQYF. CDR3 coding DNA: TGTGCCAGCAGCGGCCGAGGACTCGGCTGGGGGGATACGCAGTATTTT.

J is TRBJ2-1 and V is TRBV19; D perhaps matches TRBD2 (6 bases). CDR3 length: 15 amino acids. CDR1 and CDR2 (germline): LNHDA, SQIVND (reference sequence). The V and J ends lost 2 bases and 5 bases respectively, with 13 bases between them. The CDR3 DNA follows: TGTGCCAGTAGTATAAAGGATGGCGGGGACAATGAGCAGTTCTTC. This translates into CASSIKDGGDNEQFF.

Written as DNA, the CDR3 is TGTGCCAGCAGGTCTGGGACAGCGAACACTGAAGCTTTCTTT. Translating gives CASRSGTANTEAFF. The V gene is TRBV7-2, the J gene TRBJ1-1; 7 nucleotides agree with TRBD1. The J segment lost 1 base and the V segment lost 6 bases, leaving 5 bases of the junction unmatched. The CDR3 covers 14 residues. In germline, CDR1 is SGHTA, CDR2 FQGNSA. Looking up the rest from reference TRBV7-2 and TRBJ1-1 gives the full variable domain: GAGVSQSPSNKVTEKGKDVELRCDPISGHTALYWYRQSLGQGLEFLIYFQGNSAPDKSGLPSDRFSAERTGGSVSTLTIQRTQQEDSAVYLCASRSGTANTEAFFGQGTRLTVV.

The CDR3 sequence is CASSLPSPKGNQPQHF. In nucleotides, the CDR3 is TGTGCCAGCAGCTTGCCTAGCCCTAAGGGCAATCAGCCCCAGCATTTT. The V gene is TRBV5-4, the J gene TRBJ1-5, with unresolved D. Trimming cost V 1 base and J 2 bases, with 13 bases left between them. The CDR3 is made up of 16 amino acids. The germline CDR1 and CDR2 sequences are SGHNT and YYREEE (reference sequence).

This sequence joins TRBV6-5 and TRBJ2-7; 8 bases are shared with TRBD2. V was clipped by 4 bases and J by 4 bases; unmatched bases: 12. Germline lookup yields CDR1 MNHEY and CDR2 SVGAGI. CDR3 length: 16 amino acids. The CDR3 DNA is TGTGCCAGCAGTTCTTATCAGCGGGGGCCCTTTTACGAGCAGTACTTC. Translated, it gives CASSSYQRGPFYEQYF.

V usage is TRBV5-4 and J usage is TRBJ2-7; D might be TRBD2 (5 bases). V was clipped by 6 bases and J by 6 bases, with 19 bases between them. CDR1 SGHNT and CDR2 YYREEE come from the germline V gene (reference sequence). The CDR3 length is 14 residues. The CDR3 sequence is CASNPWERFSEQYF. In DNA form, the CDR3 reads TGTGCCAGCAACCCTTGGGAGCGGTTCTCCGAGCAGTACTTC.

This chain uses TRBV19 with TRBJ1-1; D unresolved. Trimming took off 3 bases at V and 4 bases at J, with 15 bases between the two ends. Per the germline V gene, CDR1 is LNHDA and CDR2 is SQIVND (reference sequence). This CDR3 is 15 amino acids long. CDR3 protein: CASSMGSGLSTEAFF. Here the CDR3 DNA reads TGTGCCAGTAGTATGGGGTCGGGATTGAGCACTGAAGCTTTCTTT.

In this sample, this clone turned up once. This chain uses TRBV5-1 with TRBJ2-5; no definite D call. The ends were cut back, 2 bases at V and 5 bases at J, with 16 bases in the middle. Germline CDR1 reads SGHRS; CDR2 reads YFSETQ. The CDR3 is made up of 15 amino acids. The CDR3 DNA is TGCGCCAGCAGCTTTTTAAGCGACCCCGCGGAGACCCAGTACTTC. It yields the protein CASSFLSDPAETQYF.

The V and J genes are TRBV9 and TRBJ2-7; D possibly matches TRBD1 or TRBD2 (6 bases each). Germline lookup yields CDR1 SGDLS and CDR2 YYNGEE. CDR3 length: 14 amino acids. V was cut by 2 bases and J by 5 bases, with 14 bases left in between. The CDR3 sequence: CASSVLGGLDEQYF. The CDR3 region has the DNA TGTGCCAGCAGCGTTCTGGGGGGCCTGGACGAGCAGTACTTC. Using reference TRBV9 and TRBJ2-7 for the parts outside the CDR3, the full variable domain is DSGVTQTPKHLITATGQRVTLRCSPRSGDLSVYWYQQSLDQGLQFLIQYYNGEERAKGNILERFSAQQFPDLHSELNLSSLELGDSALYFCASSVLGGLDEQYFGPGTRLTVT.

This clone showed up just a few times. This chain links TRBV5-1 with TRBJ1-5; D is ambiguous. The CDR3 sequence is 15 residues long. The V end was cut by 0 bases, the J end by 0 bases, with 7 bases between. Germline-derived CDR1 and CDR2 are SGHRS and YFSETQ. The CDR3 is CASSLEGDSNQPQHF. CDR3 DNA: TGCGCCAGCAGCTTGGAAGGTGATAGCAATCAGCCCCAGCATTTT.

The chain has TRBV28 and TRBJ2-7; no clear D gene. The CDR3 is 12 residues long. The V end lost 6 bases, the J end lost 6 bases, and 12 bases lay between the germline ends. Per germline, CDR1 MDHEN and CDR2 SYDVKM. The CDR3 DNA is TGTGCCAGCAGACGGACCCAAGGCGAGCAGTACTTC. Protein sequence: CASRRTQGEQYF.

The chain has TRBV6-6 and TRBJ2-7, with D tentatively TRBD1 (6 bases). The germline gives CDR1 MNHNY, CDR2 SVGAGI (reference sequence). V lost 0 bases and J 6 bases, leaving 12 bases between the germline ends. The length of the CDR3 is 14 residues. The CDR3 here is CASSYSTTGSEQYF. CDR3 in DNA: TGTGCCAGCAGTTACTCGACTACAGGGTCCGAGCAGTACTTC.

Here the CDR3 reads CATSDFGTDEQYF. CDR3 bases: TGTGCCACCAGTGATTTTGGCACGGACGAGCAGTACTTC. The genes are TRBV24-1 and TRBJ2-7; no firm D call. The CDR3 length is 13 residues. V shed 1 base and J shed 5 bases, with 8 bases lying between them. The germline V gene encodes CDR1 KGHDR and CDR2 SFDVKD.

The rearrangement uses TRBV29-1 and TRBJ1-2; 9 bases align to TRBD1. V lost 6 bases and J lost 5; bases outside the gene matches: 7. CDR3 length equals 13 residues. CDR1 and CDR2 from the germline V gene are SQVTM and ANQGSEA. CDR3 residues: CSVYRDRAYGYTF. In DNA, the CDR3 is TGCAGCGTGTACCGGGACAGGGCGTATGGCTACACCTTC.

The V and J genes are TRBV5-1 and TRBJ2-2; possible D gene TRBD1, 6 bases. This CDR3 has 16 residues. The V gene lost 1 base and the J gene lost 3 bases, with 13 bases spanning the gap. CDR1 is SGHRS, CDR2 YFSETQ, per germline. CDR3 nucleotide sequence: TGCGCCAGCAGCTTGCCCCACGGACAGTACACCGGGGAGCTGTTTTTT. Translation: CASSLPHGQYTGELFF.

The V call is TRBV28, the J call TRBJ1-1; 9 bases align to TRBD1. V shed 6 bases, J shed 5 bases, and the junction held 4 bases outside the gene matches. CDR3 length: 13 residues. Germline values: CDR1 MDHEN, CDR2 SYDVKM. The CDR3 nucleotides read TGTGCCAGCAGACTAGACAGGGGGACTGAAGCTTTCTTT. It yields the protein CASRLDRGTEAFF.

The chain joins TRBV4-3 to TRBJ2-3; D is unclear. The CDR3 has 13 residues. Per the germline V gene, CDR1 is LGHNA and CDR2 is YSLEER. V was clipped by 1 base and J by 1 base, with 3 bases between them. The CDR3 region is CASSQVGTDTQYF. In nucleotides, the CDR3 is TGCGCCAGCAGCCAAGTGGGCACAGATACGCAGTATTTT.

The rearrangement links TRBV4-3 to TRBJ1-4; D is perhaps TRBD1 (5 bases). CDR1 is LGHNA and CDR2 is YSLEER in the germline V gene. The V and J ends lost 0 bases and 8 bases respectively, with 7 bases between them. CDR3 length: 13 amino acids. The CDR3 DNA reads TGCGCCAGCAGCCAAGATGGGGGGGAAAAACTGTTTTTT. Residues: CASSQDGGEKLFF.

The chain joins TRBV7-9 to TRBJ1-6; 7 nucleotides align to TRBD1. The CDR3 has 15 amino acids. Trimming cost V 5 bases and J 14 bases; bases outside gene matches: 15. Germline V gene sequence: CDR1 SEHNR, CDR2 FQNEAQ (reference sequence). The CDR3 here is CASSPKQGIGKTLHF. In DNA form, the CDR3 reads TGTGCCAGCAGCCCCAAACAGGGGATTGGCAAGACCCTCCACTTT.